The 20 T cell receptor beta chains reported below all come from one sample, sequenced in a study of identical twins. TCRdb recomputed calls from the 5' RACE reads with MiXCR, one row per CDR3 protein. Of about 530,000 distinct CDR3 sequences in the sample, under 25% were seen once. This same sample was also taken into another study, of yellow fever vaccine responses in identical twins.

Material for sequencing was CD4+ T cells sorted from blood. Receptor source: a woman between 18 and 29 years old in good health.

The V gene is TRBV12-3 or TRBV12-4, the J gene TRBJ1-5, with TRBD1 matching over 7 bases. The CDR3 is made up of 16 amino acids. The V segment lost 6 bases and the J segment 1 base; nucleotides outside the gene matches: 9. The CDR3 DNA follows: TGTGCCAGCAGGGTCACCCTGGGACAGAGCAATCAGCCCCAGCATTTT. Its translation is CASRVTLGQSNQPQHF.

This rearrangement joins TRBV25-1 to TRBJ1-2; TRBD1 is a possible D gene (5 bases). The CDR3 is made up of 12 amino acids. V was trimmed by 8 bases and J by 8 bases, leaving 15 bases between them. Germline V gene sequence: CDR1 MGHDK, CDR2 SYGVNS. DNA for the CDR3: TGTGCCAGCGCTGACAGCCAGGGCGGCTACACCTTC. It codes for CASADSQGGYTF.

This clonotype has ten or more counts. This chain links TRBV12-3 or TRBV12-4 with TRBJ2-2; TRBD2 aligns across 13 bases. Losses at the gene ends were 5 bases for V and 0 bases for J; bases not matched to a gene: 3. The CDR3 is made up of 17 amino acids. CDR3 amino acids: CASSRTSGGSNTGELFF. The CDR3 DNA is TGTGCCAGCAGTAGGACTAGCGGGGGCTCGAACACCGGGGAGCTGTTTTTT.

The rearrangement joins TRBV5-5 to TRBJ2-3; TRBD1 matches 9 bases. V lost 2 bases to trimming and J lost 2 bases; unmatched junction nucleotides: 6. CDR3 length equals 16 residues. The germline gives CDR1 SGHKS, CDR2 YYEKEE (reference sequence). CDR3 loop: CASSLQGAGSTDTQYF. The CDR3 DNA is TGTGCCAGCAGCTTACAGGGGGCCGGGTCCACAGATACGCAGTATTTT.

The rearrangement joins TRBV5-6 to TRBJ2-2, with D possibly being TRBD1 or TRBD2 (6 bases each). Germline CDR1 and CDR2: SGHDT and YYEEEE. Trimming left V 4 bases short and J 4 bases short, with 11 bases between. The CDR3 has 14 amino acids. CDR3 in amino acids: CASSPTGATGELFF. CDR3 nucleotides: TGTGCCAGCAGCCCCACGGGGGCCACCGGGGAGCTGTTTTTT.

The rearrangement links TRBV7-8 to TRBJ2-1; tentatively, D is TRBD1 (5 bases). CDR1 and CDR2 from the germline V gene are SGHVS and FQNEAQ. CDR3 size: 15 residues. V was trimmed by 2 bases and J by 8 bases, leaving 16 bases between them. CDR3 nucleotide sequence: TGTGCCAGCAGCTTAACTGGCAGGGCCCTTGATGAGCAGTTCTTC. Encoded protein: CASSLTGRALDEQFF. Together with reference TRBV7-8 and TRBJ2-1, the CDR3 gives the full variable domain: GAGVSQSPRYKVAKRGQDVALRCDPISGHVSLFWYQQALGQGPEFLTYFQNEAQLDKSGLPSDRFFAERPEGSVSTLKIQRTQQEDSAVYLCASSLTGRALDEQFFGPGTRLTVL.

The gene calls are TRBV6-1 and TRBJ1-1, with a possible D match to TRBD1 (6 bases). The CDR3 is 14 amino acids. V gave up 8 bases and J gave up 6 bases, with 19 bases separating them. Looked up from germline, CDR1 is MNHNS and CDR2 is SASEGT. This chain's CDR3 is CASHPTGSGAEAFF. CDR3 sequence (DNA): TGTGCCAGCCACCCGACAGGTTCGGGCGCTGAAGCTTTCTTT.

The chain links TRBV27 to TRBJ1-2; D is undetermined. V was trimmed by 7 bases and J by 3 bases, leaving 12 bases between them. The CDR3 has 13 amino acids. Germline V CDR1 and CDR2: MNHEY, SMNVEV (reference sequence). The CDR3 here is CASTFLKDYGYTF. Written as DNA, the CDR3 is TGTGCCAGCACTTTTCTTAAGGACTATGGCTACACCTTC.

The genes are TRBV14 and TRBJ2-2, with 8 bases aligning to TRBD1. The CDR3 runs 15 residues. Germline CDR1 and CDR2: SGHDN and FVKESK. V gave up 2 bases and J gave up 4 bases; unmatched junction bases: 3. The CDR3, as DNA: TGTGCCAGCAGCCAACGACAGGGGCCCACCGGGGAGCTGTTTTTT. This codes for CASSQRQGPTGELFF.

This chain connects TRBV5-1 to TRBJ1-2; possibly TRBD1 for D (6 bases). Germline V gene lookup returns CDR1 SGHRS and CDR2 YFSETQ. This CDR3 has 13 amino acids. V was shortened by 4 bases and J by 8 bases, with 15 bases between the two germline ends. DNA of the CDR3: TGCGCCAGCAGCCCCATGGGGGGCGGAGGCTACACCTTC. It yields the protein CASSPMGGGGYTF.

The rearrangement links TRBV7-2 to TRBJ1-6, with 7 bases aligning to TRBD1. Per germline, CDR1 SGHTA and CDR2 FQGNSA. The J segment lost 5 bases and the V segment lost 5 bases, leaving 9 bases of the junction unmatched. The CDR3 is made up of 16 amino acids. The chain's CDR3 is CASSHPPGQNNSPLHF. The DNA for the CDR3 is TGTGCCAGCAGCCACCCACCGGGACAGAATAATTCACCCCTCCACTTT. The whole variable domain, filled in from reference TRBV7-2 and TRBJ1-6, reads GAGVSQSPSNKVTEKGKDVELRCDPISGHTALYWYRQSLGQGLEFLIYFQGNSAPDKSGLPSDRFSAERTGGSVSTLTIQRTQQEDSAVYLCASSHPPGQNNSPLHFGNGTRLTVT.

V usage is TRBV27 and J usage is TRBJ1-2, with D perhaps TRBD1 (5 bases). The CDR3 length is 14 residues. CDR1 and CDR2 (germline): MNHEY, SMNVEV (reference sequence). The germline V and J ends were trimmed by 3 bases and 6 bases, with 14 bases remaining between them. The CDR3: CASSLKGAGNGYTF. The CDR3 DNA sequence: TGTGCCAGCAGTTTGAAAGGGGCGGGGAATGGCTACACCTTC.

The chain combines TRBV29-1 with TRBJ2-5; 12 positions agree with TRBD2. Looked up from germline, CDR1 is SQVTM and CDR2 is ANQGSEA. The CDR3 is made up of 17 amino acids. V was clipped by 4 bases and J by 4 bases; unmatched bases: 13. In nucleotides, the CDR3 is TGCAGCGTTGCTCTAGCGGGGGGGCCTGTAGAGAGAGAGACCCAGTACTTC. Residues: CSVALAGGPVERETQYF.

The sample holds a few counts of this clonotype. The genes are TRBV29-1 and TRBJ1-1, with D possibly being TRBD1 (6 bases). The V gene's germline CDR1 is SQVTM and CDR2 ANQGSEA. Trimming shortened V by 7 bases and J by 2 bases, and 14 bases separated the two germline ends. The CDR3 is made up of 13 amino acids. CDR3 DNA: TGCAGCGCCGGACGGGACACAAACACTGAAGCTTTCTTT. Protein: CSAGRDTNTEAFF.

This CDR3 is CASIQTQRGTEAFF. Written as DNA, the CDR3 is TGTGCCAGCATCCAGACACAACGTGGCACTGAAGCTTTCTTT. The gene calls are TRBV7-9 and TRBJ1-1; D remains ambiguous. The germline gives CDR1 SEHNR, CDR2 FQNEAQ (reference sequence). V was cut by 7 bases and J by 4 bases, with 16 bases left in between. The CDR3 contains 14 residues.

Within the sample, this clonotype is medium-sized. The rearrangement links TRBV4-1 to TRBJ2-2, with D possibly being TRBD2 (5 bases). Trimming stripped 8 bases from V and 1 base from J, with 11 bases between. Germline values: CDR1 MGHRA, CDR2 YSYEKL. The CDR3 is made up of 14 amino acids. CDR3 DNA sequence: TGCGCCAGCGAGCCTGGAGGGAACACCGGGGAGCTGTTTTTT. It is translated as CASEPGGNTGELFF.

This chain uses TRBV5-1 with TRBJ2-1; 10 nucleotides match TRBD2. The trim removed 0 bases at V and 2 bases at J, leaving 11 bases unmatched. The CDR3 is 19 amino acids. Germline V gene sequence: CDR1 SGHRS, CDR2 YFSETQ. CDR3 in amino acids: CASSLVPLAGALTYNEQFF. The CDR3 coding sequence is TGCGCCAGCAGCTTGGTTCCCCTAGCGGGAGCTCTCACCTACAATGAGCAGTTCTTC.

This clonotype has just a few counts. The genes are TRBV6-6 and TRBJ1-1; D is possibly TRBD1 (6 bases). The CDR3 is 13 residues long. Germline assignment: CDR1 MNHNY and CDR2 SVGAGI (reference sequence). The ends were cut back, 8 bases at V and 4 bases at J, with 14 bases in the middle. The CDR3 DNA is TGTGCCAGCCTTAAACAGGGCAGCACTGAAGCTTTCTTT. This encodes CASLKQGSTEAFF.

In this sample, this clonotype turned up a few times. This sequence joins TRBV20-1 and TRBJ1-1; 8 bases fit TRBD1. V dropped 6 bases and J dropped 4; count of bases not matched to a gene: 4. The germline V gene encodes CDR1 DFQATT and CDR2 SNEGSKA (reference sequence). CDR3 length: 12 residues. The CDR3 DNA reads as TGCAGTGCCCGAACAGGGGGCACTGAAGCTTTCTTT. Translating gives CSARTGGTEAFF.

The rearrangement uses TRBV20-1 and TRBJ2-5; unclear D gene. Germline V gives CDR1 DFQATT, CDR2 SNEGSKA (reference sequence). This CDR3 has 12 amino acids. V was clipped by 5 bases and J by 5 bases, with 12 bases between them. CDR3 in amino acids: CSASVSLETQYF. CDR3 nucleotide sequence: TGCAGTGCTTCCGTCTCTCTCGAGACCCAGTACTTC.